Here is one TCR beta chain with its context. Its antigen remains unidentified. Germline loops: CDR1 SGHNT, CDR2 YYREEE (reference sequence). CDR3 length: 14 amino acids. The V end was cut by 4 bases, the J end by 0 bases, with 10 bases between. The data are from a study of siplizumab effects on memory and regulatory T cells. Study results and caveats: For mappable alloreactive CD4+ clones, the mean Treg-derived fraction was around 69% with siplizumab and roughly 25% in controls. Solely a minor proportion of alloreactive clones could be assigned to unstimulated subsets. A significant reduction in alloreactive sequences traceable to unstimulated CD4+ memory cells was produced by siplizumab. The apparent diversity of naive T cells exceeded that of memory cells, and naive T cells seemed to make a major contribution to the alloresponse.

Using immunoSEQ multiplex PCR, the repertoire was profiled, and TCRdb retains in-frame clones only, with some absent. The profile shows just over 60,000 clones, 70% to 80% of them singletons. This TCR was sampled from a human donor in good health. This rearrangement joins TRBV5-4 to TRBJ1-1; a weak D match, TRBD1 (6 bases). Sequencing used memory CD4+ T cells sorted from blood. The CDR3 region is CASSRDMMNTEAFF. For the CDR3, the DNA is TGTGCCAGCAGCCGGGACATGATGAACACTGAAGCTTTCTTT.